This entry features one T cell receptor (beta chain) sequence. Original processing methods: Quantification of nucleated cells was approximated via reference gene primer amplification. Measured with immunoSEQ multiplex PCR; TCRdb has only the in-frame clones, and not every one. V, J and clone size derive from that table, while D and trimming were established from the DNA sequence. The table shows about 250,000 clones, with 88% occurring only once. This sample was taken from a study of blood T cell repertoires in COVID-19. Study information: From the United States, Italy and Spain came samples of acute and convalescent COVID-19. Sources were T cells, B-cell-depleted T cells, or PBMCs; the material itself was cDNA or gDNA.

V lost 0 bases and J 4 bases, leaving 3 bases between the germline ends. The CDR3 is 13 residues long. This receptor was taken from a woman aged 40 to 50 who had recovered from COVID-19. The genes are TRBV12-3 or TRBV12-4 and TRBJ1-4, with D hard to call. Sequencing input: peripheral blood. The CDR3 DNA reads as TGTGCCAGCAGTTTAGCCCGTAATGAAAAACTGTTTTTT. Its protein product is CASSLARNEKLFF.